The rows below give T cell receptor beta chains drawn from one sample of a study of T cells after yellow fever vaccination. TCRdb independently ran MiXCR on the 5' RACE reads; one entry per CDR3 protein. This table holds a few hundred thousand distinct CDR3 sequences, roughly 8.4% found once. Source: PBMCs, taken about 49 days after the first yellow fever vaccination. These receptors were collected from a man in his late teens or twenties who received the YFV17D yellow fever vaccine. CDR3s include the opening cysteine and the closing phenylalanine or tryptophan. Each record gives: clone size, V gene, J gene, D gene, CDR3 protein, CDR3 DNA. D genes are given only for firm matches. Size is omitted from some rows. Given values are once, few, many or a class for expanded clones.

few	TRBV4-3	TRBJ1-2	TRBD1	CASSQDTGVGYGYTF	TGCGCCAGCAGCCAAGATACAGGGGTTGGATATGGCTACACCTTC
-	TRBV30	TRBJ1-2	-	CAWSRGPYGYTF	TGTGCCTGGAGCCGGGGCCCCTATGGCTACACCTTC
few	TRBV3-1	TRBJ1-2	-	CASGTPNYGYTF	TGTGCCAGCGGGACTCCCAACTATGGCTACACCTTC
-	TRBV5-1	TRBJ2-3	-	CASRKDASTDTQYF	TGCGCCAGCAGGAAAGACGCTAGCACAGATACGCAGTATTTT
many	TRBV4-3	TRBJ1-6	TRBD1	CASSRDARTGIGSPLHF	TGCGCCAGCAGCAGGGATGCAAGGACAGGGATAGGTTCACCCCTCCACTTT
many	TRBV7-2	TRBJ2-1	TRBD2	CASSLDGLAGGSEQFF	TGTGCCAGCAGCTTAGATGGACTAGCGGGGGGCAGTGAGCAGTTCTTC
-	TRBV6-5	TRBJ1-6	-	CASSYSTGDNSPLHF	TGTGCCAGCAGTTACTCAACAGGAGATAATTCACCCCTCCACTTT
few	TRBV12-3/TRBV12-4	TRBJ2-2	-	CASSYSAGELFF	TGTGCCAGCAGTTATTCGGCCGGGGAGCTGTTTTTT
few	TRBV6-1	TRBJ1-3	-	CASRTPPGPGNTIYF	TGTGCCAGCAGGACCCCCCCCGGGCCAGGAAACACCATATATTTT
-	TRBV29-1	TRBJ1-1	-	CSVLRDGNTEAFF	TGCAGCGTTCTCCGGGACGGGAACACTGAAGCTTTCTTT
-	TRBV12-3/TRBV12-4	TRBJ2-4	-	CASTLGGANIQYF	TGTGCCAGCACCCTGGGGGGGGCAAACATTCAGTACTTC
many	TRBV5-1	TRBJ2-5	-	CASNPGNQETQYF	TGCGCCAGCAACCCGGGAAACCAAGAGACCCAGTACTTC
few	TRBV29-1	TRBJ2-4	-	CSVERRGQGNIQYF	TGCAGCGTTGAAAGGAGAGGACAAGGAAACATTCAGTACTTC
few	TRBV7-9	TRBJ2-3	-	CASSSLSGLHNPDTQYF	TGTGCCAGCAGCTCGCTTTCCGGACTACATAACCCAGATACGCAGTATTTT
few	TRBV28	TRBJ2-5	TRBD2	CASRRRTSGVSRETQYF	TGTGCCAGCAGACGACGTACTAGCGGGGTTTCTCGAGAGACCCAGTACTTC
few	TRBV20-1	TRBJ2-3	TRBD1	CSASTGGIADTQYF	TGCAGTGCTAGTACAGGGGGGATCGCAGATACGCAGTATTTT
-	TRBV6-5	TRBJ2-5	-	CASSTSSQETRYF	TGTGCCAGCAGTACTAGCAGCCAAGAGACCCGGTACTTC
-	TRBV15	TRBJ2-7	-	CATSRDFGVSYEQYF	TGTGCCACCAGCAGAGATTTTGGCGTATCCTACGAGCAGTACTTC
-	TRBV19	TRBJ2-1	-	CASSIRPDIPNEQFF	TGTGCCAGTAGTATACGCCCGGACATTCCTAATGAGCAGTTCTTC
many	TRBV5-8	TRBJ2-2	TRBD1	CASSSTRWTGHTGELFF	TGTGCCAGCAGCTCGACCCGATGGACAGGTCACACCGGGGAGCTGTTTTTT
once	TRBV2	TRBJ2-2	TRBD2	CASQDGRARTGELFF	TGTGCCAGCCAGGATGGGAGGGCGAGGACCGGGGAGCTGTTTTTT
-	TRBV7-9	TRBJ2-3	-	CASSYVTGEADTQYF	TGTGCCAGCAGCTATGTGACGGGAGAGGCAGATACGCAGTATTTT
-	TRBV11-2	TRBJ2-5	-	CASRLKAWASPQETQYF	TGTGCCAGCAGACTAAAAGCATGGGCGTCTCCGCAAGAGACCCAGTACTTC
-	TRBV7-6	TRBJ2-1	-	CASSPEWGADEQFF	TGTGCCAGCAGTCCCGAGTGGGGGGCGGATGAGCAGTTCTTC
-	TRBV5-1	TRBJ2-1	TRBD2	CASGLTSGGSNEQFF	TGCGCCAGCGGCCTAACTAGCGGGGGGTCTAATGAGCAGTTCTTC
many	TRBV12-3/TRBV12-4	TRBJ1-1	-	CASSPTGNTEAFF	TGTGCCAGCAGCCCGACAGGGAACACTGAAGCTTTCTTT
few	TRBV18	TRBJ1-1	TRBD1	CASSRTGKNTEAFF	TGTGCCAGCTCGCGGACAGGAAAAAACACTGAAGCTTTCTTT
-	TRBV14	TRBJ1-4	-	CASSRSRDEKLFF	TGTGCCAGCAGCCGATCCCGGGATGAAAAACTGTTTTTT
-	TRBV27	TRBJ2-1	TRBD2	CASSFGSGVKQFF	TGTGCCAGCAGTTTTGGTAGCGGGGTTAAGCAGTTCTTC
few	TRBV5-5	TRBJ1-2	-	CASSQNAEVNYGYTF	TGTGCCAGCAGCCAAAATGCGGAAGTAAACTATGGCTACACCTTC
-	TRBV3-1	TRBJ2-1	TRBD2	CASRASGALNEQFF	TGTGCCAGCAGGGCCAGCGGGGCCCTCAATGAGCAGTTCTTC
few	TRBV18	TRBJ2-1	-	CASSLAGTGEQFF	TGTGCCAGCTCCCTGGCCGGGACCGGTGAGCAGTTCTTC
-	TRBV18	TRBJ2-3	-	CASSPSGIRPSTQYF	TGTGCCAGCTCACCTTCGGGAATTCGGCCAAGTACGCAGTATTTT
few	TRBV27	TRBJ2-1	TRBD2	CASSFRGLAGSAEQFF	TGTGCCAGCAGTTTCAGGGGACTAGCGGGGTCGGCAGAGCAGTTCTTC
few	TRBV3-1	TRBJ2-6	-	CASSQVFRGESGANVLTF	TGTGCCAGCAGCCAAGTTTTCAGGGGGGAATCTGGGGCCAACGTCCTGACTTTC
-	TRBV5-1	TRBJ2-7	-	CASSLNSRDITYEQYF	TGCGCCAGCAGCTTGAACTCCCGGGACATAACCTACGAGCAGTACTTC
many	TRBV5-5	TRBJ2-3	-	CASSLIAGTDTQYF	TGTGCCAGCAGCTTAATCGCCGGCACAGATACGCAGTATTTT
few	TRBV7-9	TRBJ1-2	-	CASSSPQYNLLDYGYTF	TGTGCCAGCAGCTCACCCCAATATAATTTATTGGACTATGGCTACACCTTC
few	TRBV12-3/TRBV12-4	TRBJ2-1	TRBD2	CASRASGGAYNEQFF	TGTGCCAGCAGGGCTAGCGGGGGGGCTTACAATGAGCAGTTCTTC
few	TRBV18	TRBJ1-2	-	CASSPRDNDGYTF	TGTGCCAGCTCACCAAGGGACAACGATGGCTACACCTTC
few	TRBV4-1	TRBJ1-1	-	CASSQAPSRFMNTEAFF	TGCGCCAGCAGCCAAGCGCCATCCCGGTTCATGAACACTGAAGCTTTCTTT
-	TRBV20-1	TRBJ2-3	-	CSAKVADTQYF	TGCAGTGCTAAGGTTGCAGATACGCAGTATTTT
few	TRBV20-1	TRBJ1-2	-	CSASKGSFPNYGYTF	TGCAGTGCTAGTAAGGGAAGTTTCCCCAACTATGGCTACACCTTC
-	TRBV5-1	TRBJ1-2	TRBD1	CASSFRDRAAMGYTF	TGCGCCAGCAGCTTCCGGGACAGGGCTGCTATGGGCTACACCTTC
many	TRBV5-1	TRBJ2-7	TRBD2	CASSRGGVYEQYF	TGCGCCAGCAGCCGGGGGGGGGTCTACGAGCAGTACTTC
few	TRBV3-1	TRBJ2-1	-	CASSQERLALYNEQFF	TGTGCCAGCAGCCAAGAACGGCTAGCGTTGTATAATGAGCAGTTCTTC
few	TRBV5-4	TRBJ1-1	-	CASRPRGLDTEAFF	TGTGCCAGCAGACCCAGGGGCCTGGACACTGAAGCTTTCTTT
-	TRBV4-3	TRBJ2-5	-	CASSQDRVQETQYF	TGCGCCAGCAGCCAAGATCGAGTACAAGAGACCCAGTACTTC
many	TRBV5-6	TRBJ2-3	-	CASSLIDTQYF	TGTGCCAGCAGCTTAATAGATACGCAGTATTTT
few	TRBV5-1	TRBJ2-5	-	CASSSNKETQYF	TGCGCCAGCAGCTCGAACAAAGAGACCCAGTACTTC
-	TRBV12-3/TRBV12-4	TRBJ2-3	-	CASSPSDRSVAQYF	TGTGCCAGCAGTCCGTCAGACCGATCGGTGGCGCAGTATTTT
many	TRBV7-9	TRBJ2-5	TRBD2	CASSTRRGVETQYF	TGTGCCAGCAGCACCCGGCGGGGGGTAGAGACCCAGTACTTC